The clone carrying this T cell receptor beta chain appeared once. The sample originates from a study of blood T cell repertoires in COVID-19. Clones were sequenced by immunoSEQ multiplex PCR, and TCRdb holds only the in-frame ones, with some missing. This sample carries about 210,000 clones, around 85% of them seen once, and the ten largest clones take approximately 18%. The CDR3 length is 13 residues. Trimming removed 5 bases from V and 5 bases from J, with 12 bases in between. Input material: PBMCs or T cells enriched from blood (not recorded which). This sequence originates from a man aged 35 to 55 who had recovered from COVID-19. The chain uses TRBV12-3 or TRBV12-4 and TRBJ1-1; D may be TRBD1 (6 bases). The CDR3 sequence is CASSLDRFTEAFF. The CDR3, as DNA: TGTGCCAGCAGTCTAGACAGGTTTACTGAAGCTTTCTTT.